This is a list of T cell receptor beta chains from one sample in a study of Ad26.COV2.S vaccination and SARS-CoV-2 variants. The repertoire was sequenced with immunoSEQ multiplex PCR; TCRdb's copy has only in-frame clones and lacks some. This sample has 450,000 to 550,000 clones, with 89% found just once. The sequencing here drew on peripheral blood, taken in a trial of Ad26.COV2.S vaccine versus placebo. The receptor source for this set is a person aged 18-60 years who received the Ad26.COV2.S COVID-19 vaccine or a placebo. Both conserved end residues are part of each CDR3. Fields, in order: V gene, clone size, D gene, J gene, CDR3 length, CDR3 DNA, CDR3 protein. A D gene is named only where the DNA matches it firmly. Where a row states a size, it is once, few, many or the class of an expanded clone; other rows omit it.

V gene: TRBV11-1
clone size: once
D gene: -
J gene: TRBJ2-5
CDR3 length: 12
CDR3 DNA: TGTGCCAGCAGCTTAGCGGGGGAGACCCAGTACTTC
CDR3 protein: CASSLAGETQYF

V gene: TRBV7-8
clone size: -
D gene: TRBD2
J gene: TRBJ2-1
CDR3 length: 15
CDR3 DNA: TGTGCCAGCAGCTCCTCCCGGACTAGTATCCATGAGCAGTTCTTC
CDR3 protein: CASSSSRTSIHEQFF

V gene: TRBV5-1
clone size: -
D gene: TRBD1
J gene: TRBJ1-6
CDR3 length: 15
CDR3 DNA: TGCGCCAGCAGCTTGGTTATGGGACAGGATTCACCCCTCCACTTT
CDR3 protein: CASSLVMGQDSPLHF

V gene: TRBV5-1
clone size: -
D gene: -
J gene: TRBJ2-3
CDR3 length: 14
CDR3 DNA: TGCGCCAGCAGCTTGGGGGGGAGCACAGATACGCAGTATTTT
CDR3 protein: CASSLGGSTDTQYF

V gene: TRBV12-3/TRBV12-4
clone size: -
D gene: -
J gene: TRBJ2-7
CDR3 length: 12
CDR3 DNA: TGTGCCAGCAGTTTAAGCACAAGAGAGCAGTACTTC
CDR3 protein: CASSLSTREQYF

V gene: TRBV5-1
clone size: -
D gene: -
J gene: TRBJ2-5
CDR3 length: 18
CDR3 DNA: TGCGCCAGCAGCTTGTCTTATTCCAGGGACCCGTACCAAGAGACCCAGTACTTC
CDR3 protein: CASSLSYSRDPYQETQYF

V gene: TRBV24-1
clone size: -
D gene: TRBD1
J gene: TRBJ1-5
CDR3 length: 17
CDR3 DNA: TGTGCCACAGCGCCGGGACAGGGGCAACCTTTTGCTCAGCCCCAGCATTTT
CDR3 protein: CATAPGQGQPFAQPQHF

V gene: TRBV27
clone size: -
D gene: -
J gene: TRBJ2-6
CDR3 length: 15
CDR3 DNA: TGTGCCAGCAGTTTTCTTAATTCTGGGGCCAACGTCCTGACTTTC
CDR3 protein: CASSFLNSGANVLTF

V gene: TRBV18
clone size: -
D gene: -
J gene: TRBJ2-3
CDR3 length: 15
CDR3 DNA: TGTGCCAGCTCACTCGCGGGGGCACGCACAGATACGCAGTATTTT
CDR3 protein: CASSLAGARTDTQYF

V gene: TRBV11-2
clone size: -
D gene: TRBD1
J gene: TRBJ1-1
CDR3 length: 15
CDR3 DNA: TGTGCCAGCAGCCCCCGGACAGGGAGGACCACTGAAGCTTTCTTT
CDR3 protein: CASSPRTGRTTEAFF

V gene: TRBV27
clone size: -
D gene: -
J gene: TRBJ1-4
CDR3 length: 12
CDR3 DNA: TGTGCCAGCAGTTTGGCGGGAGGAAAACTGTTTTTT
CDR3 protein: CASSLAGGKLFF

V gene: TRBV2
clone size: -
D gene: -
J gene: TRBJ1-5
CDR3 length: 14
CDR3 DNA: TGTGCCAGCAGGAGTGACAGTTCCTGGGGGCCCCAGCATTTT
CDR3 protein: CASRSDSSWGPQHF

V gene: TRBV4-2
clone size: -
D gene: -
J gene: TRBJ2-7
CDR3 length: 14
CDR3 DNA: TGTGCCAGCAGCCAAGTCTCCGGGGCCTACGAGCAGTACTTC
CDR3 protein: CASSQVSGAYEQYF

V gene: TRBV6-2/TRBV6-3
clone size: -
D gene: -
J gene: TRBJ2-1
CDR3 length: 12
CDR3 DNA: TGTGCCAGCAGTTACTCGACCAATGAGCAGTTCTTC
CDR3 protein: CASSYSTNEQFF

V gene: TRBV11-1
clone size: -
D gene: -
J gene: TRBJ1-2
CDR3 length: 14
CDR3 DNA: TGTGCCAGCAGCTTAGATGGATGGCATGAGGGCTACACCTTC
CDR3 protein: CASSLDGWHEGYTF

V gene: TRBV21-1
clone size: -
D gene: -
J gene: TRBJ2-2
CDR3 length: 15
CDR3 DNA: TGTGCCAGCAGCACGACAGGGGGCCGGACCGGGGAGCTGTTTTTT
CDR3 protein: CASSTTGGRTGELFF

V gene: TRBV30
clone size: -
D gene: TRBD2
J gene: TRBJ2-2
CDR3 length: 15
CDR3 DNA: TGTGCCTGGAGAGGTAGCGGGAGTAGGACCGGGGAGCTGTTTTTT
CDR3 protein: CAWRGSGSRTGELFF

V gene: TRBV27
clone size: -
D gene: -
J gene: TRBJ1-2
CDR3 length: 14
CDR3 DNA: TGTGCCAGCAGTTTATCGGTGGGAGGGGCTGGCTACACCTTC
CDR3 protein: CASSLSVGGAGYTF

V gene: TRBV5-1
clone size: -
D gene: TRBD1
J gene: TRBJ2-6
CDR3 length: 17
CDR3 DNA: TGCGCCAGCAGCTTGACAGGGGGTGGATCTGGGGCCAACGTCCTGACTTTC
CDR3 protein: CASSLTGGGSGANVLTF

V gene: TRBV10-2
clone size: -
D gene: -
J gene: TRBJ2-5
CDR3 length: 14
CDR3 DNA: TGCGCCAGCACATACAGGGCCCCACAAGAGACCCAGTACTTC
CDR3 protein: CASTYRAPQETQYF

V gene: TRBV7-3
clone size: -
D gene: -
J gene: TRBJ2-3
CDR3 length: 15
CDR3 DNA: TGTGCCAGCAGCCGGGGGGCAGGACTAGCAGATACGCAGTATTTT
CDR3 protein: CASSRGAGLADTQYF

V gene: TRBV7-9
clone size: -
D gene: -
J gene: TRBJ2-1
CDR3 length: 12
CDR3 DNA: TGTGCCAGCAGCCCCCCGCTCAATGAGCAGTTCTTC
CDR3 protein: CASSPPLNEQFF

V gene: TRBV25-1
clone size: -
D gene: -
J gene: TRBJ1-3
CDR3 length: 15
CDR3 DNA: TGTGCCAGCAGTGAACCGACAGCCGCTGGAAACACCATATATTTT
CDR3 protein: CASSEPTAAGNTIYF

V gene: TRBV6-6
clone size: -
D gene: -
J gene: TRBJ1-4
CDR3 length: 15
CDR3 DNA: TGTGCCAGCATACTTTCGGGGGGCGCGAATGAAAAACTGTTTTTT
CDR3 protein: CASILSGGANEKLFF

V gene: TRBV5-1
clone size: -
D gene: TRBD2
J gene: TRBJ2-1
CDR3 length: 13
CDR3 DNA: TGCGCCAGCAGCTTGGGGTTAGCGGGAGGACAGTTCTTC
CDR3 protein: CASSLGLAGGQFF

V gene: TRBV6-6
clone size: few
D gene: -
J gene: TRBJ1-6
CDR3 length: 14
CDR3 DNA: TGTGCCAGCAGTTTGCAGGGGACGGGTTCACCCCTCCACTTT
CDR3 protein: CASSLQGTGSPLHF

V gene: TRBV4-1
clone size: -
D gene: -
J gene: TRBJ1-6
CDR3 length: 16
CDR3 DNA: TGCGCCAGCAGCCAAGACGGAGGGTCCTATAATTCACCCCTCCACTTT
CDR3 protein: CASSQDGGSYNSPLHF

V gene: TRBV12-3/TRBV12-4
clone size: -
D gene: -
J gene: TRBJ2-5
CDR3 length: 12
CDR3 DNA: TGTGCCAGCAGCCTATCAATGGAGACCCAGTACTTC
CDR3 protein: CASSLSMETQYF

V gene: TRBV30
clone size: -
D gene: -
J gene: TRBJ1-2
CDR3 length: 12
CDR3 DNA: TGTGCCTGGAGTCGGGGCTCCTATGGCTACACCTTC
CDR3 protein: CAWSRGSYGYTF

V gene: TRBV7-2
clone size: -
D gene: TRBD1
J gene: TRBJ1-1
CDR3 length: 14
CDR3 DNA: TGTGCCAGCAGGGGGGACAGGGGACACACTGAAGCTTTCTTT
CDR3 protein: CASRGDRGHTEAFF

V gene: TRBV15
clone size: -
D gene: -
J gene: TRBJ1-3
CDR3 length: 16
CDR3 DNA: TGTGCCACCAGCAGGATACAGGGTTACTCTGGAAACACCATATATTTT
CDR3 protein: CATSRIQGYSGNTIYF

V gene: TRBV6-5
clone size: once
D gene: -
J gene: TRBJ1-2
CDR3 length: 13
CDR3 DNA: TGTGCCAGCAGGACAACAGGGTTAGATGGCTACACCTTC
CDR3 protein: CASRTTGLDGYTF

V gene: TRBV14
clone size: -
D gene: TRBD1
J gene: TRBJ1-4
CDR3 length: 15
CDR3 DNA: TGTGCCAGCAGCCAAGCAGGGGGGTTGAGGGAAAAACTGTTTTTT
CDR3 protein: CASSQAGGLREKLFF

V gene: TRBV6-2/TRBV6-3
clone size: -
D gene: TRBD1
J gene: TRBJ1-5
CDR3 length: 17
CDR3 DNA: TGTGCCAGCAGTTCCAGTAGGACAGGGGCCTACAATCAGCCCCAGCATTTT
CDR3 protein: CASSSSRTGAYNQPQHF

V gene: TRBV4-1
clone size: once
D gene: -
J gene: TRBJ2-7
CDR3 length: 13
CDR3 DNA: TGCGCCAGCAGCCAGGGACTGGGAGGCGAGCAGTACTTC
CDR3 protein: CASSQGLGGEQYF

V gene: TRBV2
clone size: -
D gene: TRBD2
J gene: TRBJ2-1
CDR3 length: 16
CDR3 DNA: TGTGCCAGCAGTGAAATGCGGCTAGCGGGGGCGGGTGAGCAGTTCTTC
CDR3 protein: CASSEMRLAGAGEQFF

V gene: TRBV19
clone size: -
D gene: TRBD1
J gene: TRBJ1-4
CDR3 length: 15
CDR3 DNA: TGTGCCAGTAGTATTACCGGGACAGGAAATGAAAAACTGTTTTTT
CDR3 protein: CASSITGTGNEKLFF

V gene: TRBV13
clone size: -
D gene: -
J gene: TRBJ1-2
CDR3 length: 12
CDR3 DNA: TGTGCCAGCAGCTTAAGGAGAGAAGGCTACACCTTC
CDR3 protein: CASSLRREGYTF

V gene: TRBV18
clone size: -
D gene: -
J gene: TRBJ2-5
CDR3 length: 14
CDR3 DNA: TGTGCCAGCTCACCGGTTGCTTACCAAGAGACCCAGTACTTC
CDR3 protein: CASSPVAYQETQYF

V gene: TRBV5-8
clone size: -
D gene: TRBD2
J gene: TRBJ2-1
CDR3 length: 16
CDR3 DNA: TGTGCCAGCAGCTTGCCCCGGAAGCGGGGGGGTAATGAGCAGTTCTTC
CDR3 protein: CASSLPRKRGGNEQFF

V gene: TRBV6-2/TRBV6-3
clone size: -
D gene: -
J gene: TRBJ2-1
CDR3 length: 13
CDR3 DNA: TGTGCCAGCACCCCAGGATTCTACAATGAGCAGTTCTTC
CDR3 protein: CASTPGFYNEQFF

V gene: TRBV6-5
clone size: -
D gene: -
J gene: TRBJ2-7
CDR3 length: 14
CDR3 DNA: TGTGCCAGCACAGGGGGAGGGCGGTCCTACGAGCAGTACTTC
CDR3 protein: CASTGGGRSYEQYF

V gene: TRBV5-4
clone size: once
D gene: -
J gene: TRBJ2-3
CDR3 length: 13
CDR3 DNA: TGTGCCAGCAGCTTGAATTCTGGGGAGACGCAGTATTTT
CDR3 protein: CASSLNSGETQYF

V gene: TRBV2
clone size: -
D gene: -
J gene: TRBJ2-1
CDR3 length: 13
CDR3 DNA: TGTGCCAGCAGTAGCGGGACATACAATGAGCAGTTCTTC
CDR3 protein: CASSSGTYNEQFF

V gene: TRBV2
clone size: few
D gene: -
J gene: TRBJ2-2
CDR3 length: 15
CDR3 DNA: TGTGCCAGCAGGGAAGACAGGACGAACACCGGGGAGCTGTTTTTT
CDR3 protein: CASREDRTNTGELFF

V gene: TRBV5-1
clone size: -
D gene: TRBD1
J gene: TRBJ1-1
CDR3 length: 13
CDR3 DNA: TGCGCCAGCAGTCCCGGACAGGAGTTGAGGGCTTTCTTT
CDR3 protein: CASSPGQELRAFF

V gene: TRBV29-1
clone size: -
D gene: -
J gene: TRBJ1-1
CDR3 length: 13
CDR3 DNA: TGCAGCATACACCCCCAGGAGAACACTGAAGCTTTCTTT
CDR3 protein: CSIHPQENTEAFF

V gene: TRBV7-6
clone size: -
D gene: -
J gene: TRBJ1-3
CDR3 length: 16
CDR3 DNA: TGTGCCAGCAGCTTAGCCGGGTCCAACTCTGGAAACACCATATATTTT
CDR3 protein: CASSLAGSNSGNTIYF

V gene: TRBV27
clone size: -
D gene: -
J gene: TRBJ2-2
CDR3 length: 12
CDR3 DNA: TGTGCCAGCAGTTTGAGGTCCGGGGAGCTGTTTTTT
CDR3 protein: CASSLRSGELFF

V gene: TRBV6-6
clone size: -
D gene: TRBD1
J gene: TRBJ2-6
CDR3 length: 19
CDR3 DNA: TGTGCCAGCAGCCGACTGTACAGGGGCCAACATGGTGGGGCCAACGTCCTGACTTTC
CDR3 protein: CASSRLYRGQHGGANVLTF

V gene: TRBV7-9
clone size: few
D gene: TRBD1
J gene: TRBJ1-4
CDR3 length: 14
CDR3 DNA: TGTGCCAGCAGCTTGGGACAGGGGAATGAAAAACTGTTTTTT
CDR3 protein: CASSLGQGNEKLFF

V gene: TRBV27
clone size: -
D gene: -
J gene: TRBJ2-6
CDR3 length: 14
CDR3 DNA: TGTGCCAGCAGTTGGACAGCTGGGGCCAACGTCCTGACTTTC
CDR3 protein: CASSWTAGANVLTF

V gene: TRBV19
clone size: -
D gene: TRBD1
J gene: TRBJ2-1
CDR3 length: 15
CDR3 DNA: TGTGCCAGTAGTCCTCGGACAGGCCCCTACAATGAGCAGTTCTTC
CDR3 protein: CASSPRTGPYNEQFF

V gene: TRBV19
clone size: -
D gene: -
J gene: TRBJ1-2
CDR3 length: 12
CDR3 DNA: TGTGCCAGTAGTCTATCGACGGATGGCTACACCTTC
CDR3 protein: CASSLSTDGYTF

V gene: TRBV3-1/TRBV3-2
clone size: -
D gene: -
J gene: TRBJ2-1
CDR3 length: 16
CDR3 DNA: TGTGCCAGCAGCCAATTGGCCGTGAGGGGGATCAATGAGCAGTTCTTC
CDR3 protein: CASSQLAVRGINEQFF

V gene: TRBV6-2/TRBV6-3
clone size: few
D gene: -
J gene: TRBJ1-2
CDR3 length: 13
CDR3 DNA: TGTGCCAGCAGTTACGGGACCGACTATGGCTACACCTTC
CDR3 protein: CASSYGTDYGYTF

V gene: TRBV6-2/TRBV6-3
clone size: once
D gene: -
J gene: TRBJ1-5
CDR3 length: 14
CDR3 DNA: TGTGCCAGCAGTTACTCGAGTAGAAATCAGCCCCAGCATTTT
CDR3 protein: CASSYSSRNQPQHF